This T cell receptor (beta chain) was identified during a study of T cell responses to AZD1222 COVID-19 vaccine. The CDR3 has 14 amino acids. CDR1 and CDR2 from the germline V gene are MGHDK and SYGVNS. V was trimmed by 6 bases and J by 3 bases, leaving 15 bases between them. The protocol was immunoSEQ multiplex PCR, while the TCRdb copy is restricted to in-frame clones and leaves out a portion. The profile shows roughly 110,000 clones, approximately 90% of them singletons. The chain couples TRBV25-1 to TRBJ2-7; D possibly corresponds to TRBD1 (6 bases). The clonotype comes from an adult in good health. The sample in question was peripheral blood, obtained on day 0 of AZD1222 vaccination. The CDR3 coding sequence is TGTGCCAGCAGCCGACCAGGGGAAGGCTACGAGCAGTACTTC. Protein product: CASSRPGEGYEQYF.